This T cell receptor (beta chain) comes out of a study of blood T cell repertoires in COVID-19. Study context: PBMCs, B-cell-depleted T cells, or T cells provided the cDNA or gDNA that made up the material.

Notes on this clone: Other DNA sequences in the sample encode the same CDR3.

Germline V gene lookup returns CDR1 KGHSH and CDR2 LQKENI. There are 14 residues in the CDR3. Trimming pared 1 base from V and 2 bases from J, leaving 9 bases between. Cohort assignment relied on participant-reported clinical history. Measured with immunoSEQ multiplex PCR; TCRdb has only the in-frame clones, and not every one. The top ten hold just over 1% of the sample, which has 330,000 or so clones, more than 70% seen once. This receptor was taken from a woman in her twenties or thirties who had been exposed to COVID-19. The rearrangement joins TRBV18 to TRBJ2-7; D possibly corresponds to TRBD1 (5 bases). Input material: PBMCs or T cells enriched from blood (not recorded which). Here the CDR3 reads CASSPRADTYEQYF. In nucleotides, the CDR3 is TGTGCCAGCTCACCACGGGCGGACACCTACGAGCAGTACTTC.